The entry below describes one T cell receptor beta chain. V was shortened by 2 bases and J by 11 bases, with 13 bases between the two germline ends. The CDR3 sequence is 13 residues long. Germline lookup yields CDR1 MGHRA and CDR2 YSYEKL. This entry comes from a study of blood T cell repertoires in COVID-19. Turning to the study itself: Sites across the United States, Italy and Spain contributed samples from acute and convalescent COVID-19. The analysed material was cDNA or gDNA that came from T cells, B-cell-depleted T cells, or PBMCs.

Original data processing: Estimated nucleated cell counts came from reference gene primer amplification. Method: immunoSEQ multiplex PCR; TCRdb's copy keeps in-frame clones and lacks some. The D gene and trimming were derived from the DNA, and the V and J assignments and clone size from that table. Of more than 65,000 clones in the sample, 84% were seen once. The receptor was isolated from a human donor in a cohort sampled during active COVID-19. The chain has TRBV4-1 and TRBJ1-5, with a weak D call TRBD1 (6 bases). Sequencing was done on a sample of peripheral blood. CDR3 sequence reads: CASSQKGESAQHF. The CDR3 DNA is TGCGCCAGCAGCCAAAAGGGGGAATCAGCCCAGCATTTT.